Listed below are T cell receptor beta chains from one sample, sequenced in a study of cytomegalovirus exposure and HLA in healthy donors. Some clones are missing from TCRdb's copy, which holds only in-frame ones; the method was immunoSEQ multiplex PCR. The sample consists of about 180,000 clones, 80% of them appearing once. The sequenced material came from PBMCs. These receptors all come from a man aged 25 to 45 in good health and CMV-seronegative. Each CDR3 is given with its conserved first and last residue. D genes are given only for firm matches. Part of the rows lack a size; the others show once, few, many or a class for expanded clones.

NA	TRBV19	TRBJ2-7	NA	TGTGCCAGTAGTATACGGACACGCTCCTACGAGCAGTACTTC	CASSIRTRSYEQYF
NA	TRBV28	TRBJ2-2	NA	TGTGCCAGCAGTTTGGCGACGGGACTTAACACCGGGGAGCTGTTTTTT	CASSLATGLNTGELFF
TRBD1	TRBV11-3	TRBJ2-1	NA	TGTGCCAGCAGCTTAGGGGGACAGAGGGGCAATGAGCAGTTCTTC	CASSLGGQRGNEQFF
TRBD2	TRBV2	TRBJ2-3	NA	TGTGCCAGCAGTGTAGAAGCACGGGAGGGGGATACGCAGTATTTT	CASSVEAREGDTQYF
NA	TRBV30	TRBJ1-6	NA	TGTGCCTGGAGTGTTCAGCGTTCACCCCTCCACTTT	CAWSVQRSPLHF
NA	TRBV30	TRBJ2-1	NA	TGTGCCTGGAGTGTAGGGGTGGCAGTGGGCATTAATGAGCAGTTCTTC	CAWSVGVAVGINEQFF
NA	TRBV11-2	TRBJ2-7	NA	TGTGCCAGCAGCTTATTCAGGCTCAACGAGCAGTACTTC	CASSLFRLNEQYF
NA	TRBV28	TRBJ1-1	NA	TGTGCCAGCAGTCCCCCCCAGGGTTTGAACACTGAAGCTTTCTTT	CASSPPQGLNTEAFF
TRBD2	TRBV11-3	TRBJ2-5	NA	TGTGCCAGCAGCTTAGGATCGACTAGCGGGGAAGAGACCCAGTACTTC	CASSLGSTSGEETQYF
TRBD1	TRBV7-2	TRBJ2-7	NA	TGTGCCAGCAGCTTAGCGAGGGACAGCGAAAACTCCTACGAGCAGTACTTC	CASSLARDSENSYEQYF
TRBD1	TRBV7-8	TRBJ1-1	once	TGTGCCAGCAGCCGATCCAACAGGGGCGAGGAAGCTTTCTTT	CASSRSNRGEEAFF
TRBD1	TRBV4-1	TRBJ1-5	NA	TGCGCCAGCAGCCGACAGGGTTCGGAGCAGCCCCAGCATTTT	CASSRQGSEQPQHF
TRBD1	TRBV29-1	TRBJ2-5	NA	TGCAGCGTCGCCCGGGACAGACAAGAGACCCAGTACTTC	CSVARDRQETQYF
NA	TRBV5-1	TRBJ2-6	NA	TGCGCTGCGTCGGGCGGGGGCACCTCTGGGGCCAACGTCCTGACTTTC	CAASGGGTSGANVLTF
NA	TRBV18	TRBJ1-4	NA	TGTGCCAGCTCACCAGACGGGACAACTTCCTTAACTGAAAAACTGTTTTTT	CASSPDGTTSLTEKLFF
NA	TRBV7-8	TRBJ2-1	NA	TGTGCCAGCTCCTTAAGGGGGCGGGAGGCGGATGAGCAGTTCTTC	CASSLRGREADEQFF
TRBD1	TRBV19	TRBJ2-2	NA	TGTGCCAGTAGTACGGTAGTTTTTCCGGGACAGGGTCCGACCGGGGAGCTGTTTTTT	CASSTVVFPGQGPTGELFF